This T cell receptor beta chain derives from a study of Ad26.COV2.S vaccination and SARS-CoV-2 variants. Study summary: The donor was enrolled in the Ad26.COV2.S arm of the COV1001 trial. Intramuscular Ad26.COV2.S doses were given once or twice, 56 days apart.

Concerning this clone: Its antigen is currently unknown.

The table came from immunoSEQ multiplex PCR; TCRdb's copy has only in-frame clones and leaves some out. The table shows about 320,000 clones, with more than 70% occurring only once. Study-level points and caveats: Spike-specific TCR breadth was greater in vaccine than placebo recipients. Non-spike TCR breadth did not differ much between vaccine and placebo recipients.

Treatment specified: some 19 received Ad26.COV2.S at low or high dose, single or two shots; about 5 received placebo; per-sample allocation not given. Sampling occurred on day 63 after the first vaccine or placebo injection. This CDR3 is 15 amino acids long. V lost 6 bases, J lost 9 bases, and 21 bases lay in between. In germline, CDR1 is MNHEY, CDR2 SVGEGT. This sample comprised peripheral blood, obtained in a trial of Ad26.COV2.S vaccine versus placebo. The sequence was obtained from a person aged 18-65 years who received the Ad26.COV2.S COVID-19 vaccine or a placebo. The V gene is TRBV6-2 or TRBV6-3, the J gene TRBJ1-5; weak D call: TRBD1 (6 bases). The CDR3 sequence is CASSPLTGPRGPQHF. The CDR3 DNA is TGTGCCAGCAGCCCCCTGACAGGCCCAAGGGGGCCCCAGCATTTT.